This T cell receptor (beta chain) is from a study of identifying expanded T cells in peripheral blood. Losses at the gene ends were 4 bases for V and 6 bases for J; bases not matched to a gene: 8. Per germline, CDR1 SEHNR and CDR2 FQNEAQ (reference sequence). The CDR3 has 15 residues. Sequenced by immunoSEQ multiplex PCR; TCRdb stores in-frame clones only, minus some. The repertoire holds about 89,000 clones, with roughly 86% as singletons. This clone appeared once. What it recognizes is unknown. Whole-study results and caveats: Over around two and four weeks, about 15 and 19 clones changed, versus approximately 1.1 between replicates.

Collection occurred without any documented infections or immune events in donors. The receptor was derived from a person aged 18 to 70 in good health. Sequencing was performed on blood. This chain connects TRBV7-9 to TRBJ1-4, with TRBD1 matching over 7 bases. This CDR3 is CASSSTGSLYEKLFF. Here the CDR3 DNA reads TGTGCCAGCAGCTCGACAGGGTCCCTTTATGAAAAACTGTTTTTT.